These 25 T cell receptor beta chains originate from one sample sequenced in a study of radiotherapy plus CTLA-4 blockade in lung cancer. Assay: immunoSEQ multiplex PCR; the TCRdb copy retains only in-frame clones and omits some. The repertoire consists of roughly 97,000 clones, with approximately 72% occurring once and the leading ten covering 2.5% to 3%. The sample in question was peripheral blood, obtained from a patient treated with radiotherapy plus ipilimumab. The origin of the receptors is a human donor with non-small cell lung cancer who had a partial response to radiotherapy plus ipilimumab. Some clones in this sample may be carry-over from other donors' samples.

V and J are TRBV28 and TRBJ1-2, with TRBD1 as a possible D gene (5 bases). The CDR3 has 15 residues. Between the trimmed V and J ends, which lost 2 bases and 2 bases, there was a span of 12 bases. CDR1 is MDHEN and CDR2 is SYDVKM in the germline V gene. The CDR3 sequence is CASSLGGAQNYGYTF. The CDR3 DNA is TGTGCCAGCAGTTTAGGAGGGGCTCAGAACTATGGCTACACCTTC.

In DNA, the CDR3 is TGCGCCAGCAGCTTTAATTTAGATGGCTACACCTTC. Its translation is CASSFNLDGYTF. The J gene is TRBJ1-2, the V gene TRBV5-1; D is unresolved. The CDR3 loop spans 12 amino acids. Germline CDR1 and CDR2: SGHRS and YFSETQ. Trimming shortened V by 2 bases and J by 6 bases, and 8 bases separated the two germline ends.

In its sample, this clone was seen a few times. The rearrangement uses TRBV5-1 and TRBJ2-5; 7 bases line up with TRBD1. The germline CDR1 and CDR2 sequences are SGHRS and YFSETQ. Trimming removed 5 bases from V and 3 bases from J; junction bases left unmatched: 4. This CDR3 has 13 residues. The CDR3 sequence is CASRGGWEETQYF. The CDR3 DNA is TGCGCCAGCAGAGGGGGCTGGGAAGAGACCCAGTACTTC.

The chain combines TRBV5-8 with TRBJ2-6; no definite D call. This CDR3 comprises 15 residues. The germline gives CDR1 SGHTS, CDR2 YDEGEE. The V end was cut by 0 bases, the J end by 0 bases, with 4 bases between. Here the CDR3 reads CASSLVGSGANVLTF. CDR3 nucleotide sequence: TGTGCCAGCAGCTTGGTCGGCTCTGGGGCCAACGTCCTGACTTTC.

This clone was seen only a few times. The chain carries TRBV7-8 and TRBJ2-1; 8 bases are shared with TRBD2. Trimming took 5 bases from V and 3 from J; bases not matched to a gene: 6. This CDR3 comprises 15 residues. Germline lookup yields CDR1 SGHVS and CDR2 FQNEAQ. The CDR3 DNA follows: TGTGCCAGCAGCGTTAGCGGGGTGCTCTACAATGAGCAGTTCTTC. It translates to CASSVSGVLYNEQFF.

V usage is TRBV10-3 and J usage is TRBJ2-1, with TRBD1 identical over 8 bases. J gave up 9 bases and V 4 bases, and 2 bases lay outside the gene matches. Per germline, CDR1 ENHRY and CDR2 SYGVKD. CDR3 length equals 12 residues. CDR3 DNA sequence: TGTGCCATCAGTGTACAGGGGGTTGAGCAGTTCTTC. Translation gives CAISVQGVEQFF.

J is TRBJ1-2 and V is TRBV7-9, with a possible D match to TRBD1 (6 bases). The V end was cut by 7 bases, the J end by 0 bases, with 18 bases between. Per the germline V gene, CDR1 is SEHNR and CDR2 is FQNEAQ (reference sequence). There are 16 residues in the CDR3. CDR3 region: CASTKQGPRANYGYTF. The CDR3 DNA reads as TGTGCCAGCACCAAACAGGGCCCCAGGGCTAACTATGGCTACACCTTC.

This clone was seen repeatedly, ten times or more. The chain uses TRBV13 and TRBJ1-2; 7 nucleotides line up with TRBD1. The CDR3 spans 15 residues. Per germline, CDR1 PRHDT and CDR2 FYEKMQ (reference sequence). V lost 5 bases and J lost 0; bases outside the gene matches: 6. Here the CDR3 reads CASSPPGTANYGYTF. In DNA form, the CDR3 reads TGTGCCAGCAGCCCCCCCGGGACAGCTAACTATGGCTACACCTTC. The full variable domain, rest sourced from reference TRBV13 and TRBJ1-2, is AAGVIQSPRHLIKEKRETATLKCYPIPRHDTVYWYQQGPGQDPQFLISFYEKMQSDKGSIPDRFSAQQFSDYHSELNMSSLELGDSALYFCASSPPGTANYGYTFGSGTRLTVV.

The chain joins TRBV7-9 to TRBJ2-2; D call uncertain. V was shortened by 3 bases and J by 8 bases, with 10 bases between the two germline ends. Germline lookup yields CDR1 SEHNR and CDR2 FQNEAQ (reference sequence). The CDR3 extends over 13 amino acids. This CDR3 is CASSFSPRGELFF. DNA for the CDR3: TGTGCCAGCAGCTTTAGTCCGCGAGGGGAGCTGTTTTTT.

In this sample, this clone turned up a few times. CDR3 sequence reads: CASSLTPSWGDETQYF. CDR3 in DNA: TGTGCCAGCAGCTTAACTCCTTCATGGGGGGATGAGACCCAGTACTTC. The V call is TRBV11-2, the J call TRBJ2-5; D may be TRBD2 (6 bases). Germline values: CDR1 SGHAT, CDR2 FQNNGV. Trimming took off 2 bases at V and 5 bases at J, with 18 bases between the two ends. The CDR3 loop spans 16 amino acids. The full variable domain, its missing parts supplied by reference TRBV11-2 and TRBJ2-5, is EAGVAQSPRYKIIEKRQSVAFWCNPISGHATLYWYQQILGQGPKLLIQFQNNGVVDDSQLPKDRFSAERLKGVDSTLKIQPAKLEDSAVYLCASSLTPSWGDETQYFGPGTRLLVL.

The CDR3 nucleotides read TGTGCCAGCAGAGAGCATCTGCGAAGCACAGATACGCAGTATTTT. As protein: CASREHLRSTDTQYF. The chain recombines TRBV2 with TRBJ2-3; D is uncertain. The germline CDR1 and CDR2 sequences are SNHLY and FYNNEI. The V and J ends lost 6 bases and 0 bases respectively, with 13 bases between them. There are 15 residues in the CDR3.

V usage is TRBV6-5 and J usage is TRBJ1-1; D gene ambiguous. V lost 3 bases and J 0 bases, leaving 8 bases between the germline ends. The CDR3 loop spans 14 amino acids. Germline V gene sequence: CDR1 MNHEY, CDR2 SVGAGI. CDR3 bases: TGTGCCAGCAGTTATCTCAGATTGAACACTGAAGCTTTCTTT. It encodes CASSYLRLNTEAFF.

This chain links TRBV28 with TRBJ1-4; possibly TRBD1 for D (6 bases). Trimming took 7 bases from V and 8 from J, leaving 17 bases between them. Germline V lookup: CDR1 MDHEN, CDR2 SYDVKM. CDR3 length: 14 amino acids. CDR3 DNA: TGTGCCAGCACCGGCAGGGGAAACGGAGAAAAACTGTTTTTT. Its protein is CASTGRGNGEKLFF.

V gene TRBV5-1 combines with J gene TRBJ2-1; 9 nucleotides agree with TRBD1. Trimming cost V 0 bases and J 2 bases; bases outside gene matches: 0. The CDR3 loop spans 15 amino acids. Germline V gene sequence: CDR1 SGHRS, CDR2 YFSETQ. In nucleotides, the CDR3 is TGCGCCAGCAGCTTGGGACAGGGGGCCTACAATGAGCAGTTCTTC. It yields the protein CASSLGQGAYNEQFF. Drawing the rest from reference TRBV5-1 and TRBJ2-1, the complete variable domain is KAGVTQTPRYLIKTRGQQVTLSCSPISGHRSVSWYQQTPGQGLQFLFEYFSETQRNKGNFPGRFSGRQFSNSRSEMNVSTLELGDSALYLCASSLGQGAYNEQFFGPGTRLTVL.

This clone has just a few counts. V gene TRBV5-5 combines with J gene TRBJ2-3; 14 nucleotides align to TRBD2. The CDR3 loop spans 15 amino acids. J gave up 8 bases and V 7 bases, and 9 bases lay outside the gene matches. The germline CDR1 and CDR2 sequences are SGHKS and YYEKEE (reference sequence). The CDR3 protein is CASSGLAGGGATQYF. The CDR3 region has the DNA TGTGCCAGCTCCGGACTAGCGGGGGGTGGAGCTACGCAGTATTTT. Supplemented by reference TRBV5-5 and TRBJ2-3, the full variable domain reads DAGVTQSPTHLIKTRGQQVTLRCSPISGHKSVSWYQQVLGQGPQFIFQYYEKEERGRGNFPDRFSARQFPNYSSELNVNALLLGDSALYLCASSGLAGGGATQYFGPGTRLTVL.

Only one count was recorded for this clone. CDR3 sequence (DNA): TGTGCCAGCTCACCGGCGGGGAGAAACTATGGCTACACCTTC. Its protein is CASSPAGRNYGYTF. The V gene is TRBV18, the J gene TRBJ1-2; no clear D gene. Germline lookup yields CDR1 KGHSH and CDR2 LQKENI. The CDR3 runs 14 residues. The V end lost 3 bases, the J end lost 2 bases, and 10 bases lay between the germline ends.

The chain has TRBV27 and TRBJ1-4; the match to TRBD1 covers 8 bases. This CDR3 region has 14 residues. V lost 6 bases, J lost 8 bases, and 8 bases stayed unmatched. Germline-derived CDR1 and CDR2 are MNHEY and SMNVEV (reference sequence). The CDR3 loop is CASRPQGGYEKLFF. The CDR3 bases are TGTGCCAGCAGACCACAGGGGGGGTACGAAAAACTGTTTTTT.

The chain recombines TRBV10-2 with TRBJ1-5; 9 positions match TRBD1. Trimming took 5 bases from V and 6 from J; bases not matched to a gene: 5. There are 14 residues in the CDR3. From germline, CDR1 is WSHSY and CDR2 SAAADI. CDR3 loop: CASSIDRGVQPQHF. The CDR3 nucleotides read TGCGCCAGCAGTATTGACAGGGGGGTTCAGCCCCAGCATTTT.

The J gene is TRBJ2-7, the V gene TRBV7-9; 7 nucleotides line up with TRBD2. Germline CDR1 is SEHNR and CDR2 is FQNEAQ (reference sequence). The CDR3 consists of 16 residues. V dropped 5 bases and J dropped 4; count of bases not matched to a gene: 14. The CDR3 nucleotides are TGTGCCAGCAGCAGCGGGGCTTGGGGGAGTAGATACGAGCAGTACTTC. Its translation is CASSSGAWGSRYEQYF. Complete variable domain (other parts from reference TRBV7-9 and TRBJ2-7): DTGVSQNPRHKITKRGQNVTFRCDPISEHNRLYWYRQTLGQGPEFLTYFQNEAQLEKSRLLSDRFSAERPKGSFSTLEIQRTEQGDSAMYLCASSSGAWGSRYEQYFGPGTRLTVT.

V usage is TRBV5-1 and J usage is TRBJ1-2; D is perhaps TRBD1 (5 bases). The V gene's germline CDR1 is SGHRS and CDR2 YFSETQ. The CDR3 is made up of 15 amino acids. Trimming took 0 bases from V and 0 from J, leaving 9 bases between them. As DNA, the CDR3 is TGCGCCAGCAGCTTGGGGGGGGATCCTAACTATGGCTACACCTTC. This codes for CASSLGGDPNYGYTF.

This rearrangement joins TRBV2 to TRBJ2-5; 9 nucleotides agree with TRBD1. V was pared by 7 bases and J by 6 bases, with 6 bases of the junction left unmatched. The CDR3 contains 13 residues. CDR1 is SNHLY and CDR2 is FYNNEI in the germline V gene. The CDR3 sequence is CASTGQGRQTQYF. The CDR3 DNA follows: TGTGCCAGCACGGGACAGGGCAGGCAGACCCAGTACTTC.

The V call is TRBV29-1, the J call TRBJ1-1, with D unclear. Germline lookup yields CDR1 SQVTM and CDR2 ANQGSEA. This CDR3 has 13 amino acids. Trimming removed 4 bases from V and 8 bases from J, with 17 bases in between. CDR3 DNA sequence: TGCAGCGTTGGAAATGCTCTGGGCCAAGAAGCTTTCTTT. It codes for CSVGNALGQEAFF.

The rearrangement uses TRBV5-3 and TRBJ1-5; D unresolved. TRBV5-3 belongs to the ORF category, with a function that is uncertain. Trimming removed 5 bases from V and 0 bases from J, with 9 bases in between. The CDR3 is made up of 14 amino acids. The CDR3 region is CARSGLSSNQPQHF. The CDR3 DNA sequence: TGTGCCAGAAGTGGGCTCTCTAGCAATCAGCCCCAGCATTTT.

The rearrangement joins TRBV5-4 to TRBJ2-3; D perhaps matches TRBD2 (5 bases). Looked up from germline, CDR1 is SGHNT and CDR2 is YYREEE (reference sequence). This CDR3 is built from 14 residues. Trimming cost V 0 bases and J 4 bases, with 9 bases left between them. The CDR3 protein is CASSLAGVSDTQYF. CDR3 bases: TGTGCCAGCAGCTTGGCCGGGGTTTCAGATACGCAGTATTTT.

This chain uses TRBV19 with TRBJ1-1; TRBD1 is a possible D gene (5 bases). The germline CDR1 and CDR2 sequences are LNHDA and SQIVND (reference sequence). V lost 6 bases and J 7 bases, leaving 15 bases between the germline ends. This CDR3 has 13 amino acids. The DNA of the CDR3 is TGTGCCAGTAGCACCGTTCAGGGAGGTGAAGCTTTCTTT. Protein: CASSTVQGGEAFF.